This is a list of T cell receptor beta chains from one sample in a study of T-cell reconstitution after alpha-beta-depleted transplantation in children. Using its own MiXCR run on the PCR reads, TCRdb lists one record per CDR3 protein. Of around 600,000 distinct CDR3 sequences in the sample, approximately 22% were seen once. The material was PBMCs, mostly from graft donor cells, obtained 360 days after TCRalphabeta/CD19-depleted stem cell transplant. Every receptor here comes from a boy younger than two who had a stem cell transplant for acute myeloid leukemia, so the T cells may come from the graft donor. Both conserved end residues are part of each CDR3. The order of the fields is clone size, D gene, V gene, J gene, CDR3 protein. D genes are given only for firm matches. Size is stated for part of the rows, as once, few or many counts, or as a class when the clone is expanded.

>.|.|TRBV18|TRBJ2-7
CASSPPVGQAGYYEQYF
>.|TRBD2|TRBV12-3/TRBV12-4|TRBJ2-5
CASSRIAGGTETQYF
>few|TRBD2|TRBV20-1|TRBJ2-7
CSAPGGASGGNEQYF
>many|.|TRBV7-2|TRBJ1-2
CASSLAPSPAEGYTF
>.|.|TRBV28|TRBJ1-4
CASSLLQLPEKLFF
>.|.|TRBV5-1|TRBJ2-5
CASSLGSGARETQYF
>.|.|TRBV7-2|TRBJ2-7
CASSLAGQGSHEQYF
>few|.|TRBV2|TRBJ1-5
CASSADGYQPQHF
>few|TRBD1|TRBV20-1|TRBJ1-2
CSARAGGGYGYTF
>.|.|TRBV12-3/TRBV12-4|TRBJ2-6
CASTPGRVDVLTF
>.|.|TRBV25-1|TRBJ2-7
CASSENAGGSYEQYF
>many|TRBD2|TRBV20-1|TRBJ2-2
CSAPRGGENTGELFF
>many|.|TRBV29-1|TRBJ1-1
CSVDLQGHRTEAFF
>few|TRBD2|TRBV6-5|TRBJ2-2
CASRLTSGVLNTGELFF
>.|.|TRBV27|TRBJ1-1
CASSPRQVLGEAFF
>.|.|TRBV9|TRBJ1-4
CASSDPLGMRGNEKLFF
>many|.|TRBV7-2|TRBJ2-1
CASSLARSNEQFF
>once|.|TRBV10-3|TRBJ2-1
CAISGQQVNNEQFF
>.|TRBD1|TRBV5-1|TRBJ1-2
CASSFRDRNYGYTF
>.|.|TRBV30|TRBJ1-1
CAWSVQSTEAFF